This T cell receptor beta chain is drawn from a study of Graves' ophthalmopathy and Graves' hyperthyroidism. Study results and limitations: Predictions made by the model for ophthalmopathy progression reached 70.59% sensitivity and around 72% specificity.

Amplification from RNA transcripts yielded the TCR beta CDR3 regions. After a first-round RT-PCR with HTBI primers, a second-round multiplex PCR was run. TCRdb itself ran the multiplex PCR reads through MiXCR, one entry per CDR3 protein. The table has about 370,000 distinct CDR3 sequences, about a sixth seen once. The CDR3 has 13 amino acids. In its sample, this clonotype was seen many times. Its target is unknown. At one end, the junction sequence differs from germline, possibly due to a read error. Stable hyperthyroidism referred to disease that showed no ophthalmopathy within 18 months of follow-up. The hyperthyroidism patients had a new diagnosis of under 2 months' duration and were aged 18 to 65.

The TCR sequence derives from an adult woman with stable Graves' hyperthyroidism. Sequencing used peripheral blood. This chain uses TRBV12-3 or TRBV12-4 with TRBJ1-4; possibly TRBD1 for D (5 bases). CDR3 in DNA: TGTGCCAGCAGTTCGGGACGGGATGAAGAACTGTTTTTT. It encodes CASSSGRDEELFF.